The next 2 T cell receptor beta chains were all read from a single sample in a study of cytomegalovirus exposure and HLA in healthy donors. The PCR contained 60 Vbeta and 13 Jbeta primers. Repertoires were generated with immunoSEQ multiplex PCR, while TCRdb's copy carries only in-frame clones and drops some. The profile shows more than 200,000 clones, approximately 80% of them singletons. Sequenced material: PBMCs. The receptor source for this set is a girl aged 2 to 10 in good health and CMV-seronegative.

The chain couples TRBV7-9 to TRBJ2-3; 11 bases are a match to TRBD2. Looked up from germline, CDR1 is SEHNR and CDR2 is FQNEAQ (reference sequence). Trimming removed 2 bases from V and 5 bases from J; junction bases left unmatched: 3. This CDR3 is built from 15 residues. The CDR3 sequence is CASSLLAGGQDTQYF. CDR3 coding DNA: TGTGCCAGCAGCTTACTAGCGGGGGGTCAAGATACGCAGTATTTT.

This rearrangement joins TRBV6-5 to TRBJ2-7, with a weak D call TRBD1 (6 bases). Germline lookup yields CDR1 MNHEY and CDR2 SVGAGI. The CDR3 sequence is 13 residues long. V lost 6 bases and J 1 base, leaving 10 bases between the germline ends. The CDR3 coding sequence is TGTGCCAGCAGCAGGGGCCAGTCCTACGAGCAGTACTTC. Its translation is CASSRGQSYEQYF.